This T cell receptor beta chain came from a study of CXCR3-negative and CXCR3-positive naive CD8 T cells. Looked up from germline, CDR1 is MNHEY and CDR2 is SVGAGI. The CDR3 is 15 amino acids. With UMI labels, 5' RACE was used to prepare the TRB cDNA libraries. TCRdb re-called the 5' RACE reads; one entry per CDR3 protein, DNA not given. The sample's table shows 40,000 to 45,000 distinct CDR3 sequences. This clonotype originated in a human donor in good health. Some clones in this sample may be carry-over from other donors' samples. The sample was memory CD8+ T cells from blood. The rearrangement joins TRBV6-5 to TRBJ2-1; the TCRdb call, TRBD2, lacks DNA for checking. Here the CDR3 reads CASSRRTAPYNEQFF.